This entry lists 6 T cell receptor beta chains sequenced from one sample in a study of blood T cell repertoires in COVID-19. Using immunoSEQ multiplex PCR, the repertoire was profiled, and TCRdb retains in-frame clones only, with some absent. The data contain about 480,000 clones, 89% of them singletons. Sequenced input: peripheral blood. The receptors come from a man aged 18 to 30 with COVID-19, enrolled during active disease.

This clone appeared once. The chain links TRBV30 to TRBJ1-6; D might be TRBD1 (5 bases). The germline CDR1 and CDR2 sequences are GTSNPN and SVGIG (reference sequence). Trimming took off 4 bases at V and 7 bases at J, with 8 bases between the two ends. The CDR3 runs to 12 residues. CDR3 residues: CAWTGMNSPLHF. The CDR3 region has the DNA TGTGCCTGGACAGGGATGAATTCACCCCTCCACTTT.

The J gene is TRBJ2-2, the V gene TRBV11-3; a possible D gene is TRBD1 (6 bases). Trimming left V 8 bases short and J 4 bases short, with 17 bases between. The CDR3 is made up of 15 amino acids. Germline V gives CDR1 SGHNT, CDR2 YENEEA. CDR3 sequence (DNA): TGTGCCAGCCATCGGTCGGTCAGGGGCACCGGGGAGCTGTTTTTT. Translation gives CASHRSVRGTGELFF.

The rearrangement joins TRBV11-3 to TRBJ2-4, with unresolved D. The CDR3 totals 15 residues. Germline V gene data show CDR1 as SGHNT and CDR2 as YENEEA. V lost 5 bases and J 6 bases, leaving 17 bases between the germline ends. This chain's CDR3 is CASSPAEAVINIQYF. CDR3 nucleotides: TGTGCCAGCAGCCCAGCAGAGGCTGTCATAAACATTCAGTACTTC.

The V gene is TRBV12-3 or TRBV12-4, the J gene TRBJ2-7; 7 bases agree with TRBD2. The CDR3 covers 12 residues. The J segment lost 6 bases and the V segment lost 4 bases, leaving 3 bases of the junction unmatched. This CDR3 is CASSSGEGEQYF. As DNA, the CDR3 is TGTGCCAGCAGTTCGGGGGAGGGCGAGCAGTACTTC.

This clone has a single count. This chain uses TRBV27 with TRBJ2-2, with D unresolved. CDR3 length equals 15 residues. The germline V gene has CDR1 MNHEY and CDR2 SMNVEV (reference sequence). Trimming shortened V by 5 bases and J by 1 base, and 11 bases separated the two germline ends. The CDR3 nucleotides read TGTGCCAGCAGTGCCCTAAATGGGAACACCGGGGAGCTGTTTTTT. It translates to CASSALNGNTGELFF.

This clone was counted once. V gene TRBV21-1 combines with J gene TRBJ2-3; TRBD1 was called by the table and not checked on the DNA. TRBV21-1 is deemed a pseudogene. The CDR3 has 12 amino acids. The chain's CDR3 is CASSTQTDTQYF. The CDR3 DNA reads TGTGCCAGCAGCACACAGACAGATACGCAGTATTTT.